This entry lists 5 T cell receptor beta chains sequenced from one sample in a study of T cells after yellow fever vaccination. One entry per CDR3 protein results from TCRdb running MiXCR on the 5' RACE reads. The data contain 250,000 to 350,000 distinct CDR3 sequences, around 10% of them seen just once; the ten biggest clones take up around 3.4%. The source material was CD4+ T cells sorted from PBMCs, sampled 5 days after the yellow fever booster vaccination. These receptors came from a man aged 18 to 35 who received the YFV17D yellow fever vaccine.

The chain carries TRBV5-1 and TRBJ2-1, with 12 bases matching TRBD1. Per germline, CDR1 SGHRS and CDR2 YFSETQ. V shed 0 bases, J shed 8 bases, and the junction held 3 bases outside the gene matches. The CDR3 extends over 15 amino acids. The CDR3 DNA reads TGCGCCAGCAGCTTGGAGGGACAGGGGGCTGATGAGCAGTTCTTC. Its protein is CASSLEGQGADEQFF.

This clonotype has only a few counts. This chain uses TRBV4-1 with TRBJ2-5; the match to TRBD1 covers 7 bases. This CDR3 spans 15 amino acids. J gave up 5 bases and V 1 base, and 7 bases lay outside the gene matches. CDR1 is MGHRA and CDR2 is YSYEKL in the germline V gene. The CDR3 region is CASSQGFQGVETQYF. CDR3 coding DNA: TGCGCCAGCAGCCAAGGGTTCCAGGGGGTTGAGACCCAGTACTTC.

The chain combines TRBV7-2 with TRBJ1-1; no clear D gene. Germline lookup yields CDR1 SGHTA and CDR2 FQGNSA. V was cut by 8 bases and J by 7 bases, with 14 bases left in between. The CDR3 runs to 12 residues. The DNA for the CDR3 is TGTGCCAGCCGGCAGGACCAATATGAAGCTTTCTTT. Its protein is CASRQDQYEAFF.

This chain connects TRBV6-6 to TRBJ2-4; D may be TRBD2 (7 bases). Germline CDR1 and CDR2: MNHNY and SVGAGI (reference sequence). This CDR3 has 12 amino acids. Trimming shortened V by 5 bases and J by 12 bases, and 14 bases separated the two germline ends. The CDR3 DNA follows: TGTGCCAGCAGTCCCCGGGGGGCCACTCAGTACTTC. Protein sequence: CASSPRGATQYF.

The chain couples TRBV2 to TRBJ1-4; 7 positions match TRBD1. CDR1 SNHLY and CDR2 FYNNEI come from the germline V gene. Losses at the gene ends were 7 bases for V and 6 bases for J; bases not matched to a gene: 5. This CDR3 is 13 amino acids long. The CDR3 sequence: CASKLDRDEKLFF. CDR3 sequence (DNA): TGTGCCAGCAAGCTCGACAGGGATGAAAAACTGTTTTTT. Looking up the rest from reference TRBV2 and TRBJ1-4 gives the full variable domain: EPEVTQTPSHQVTQMGQEVILRCVPISNHLYFYWYRQILGQKVEFLVSFYNNEISEKSEIFDDQFSVERPDGSNFTLKIRSTKLEDSAMYFCASKLDRDEKLFFGSGTQLSVL.